The 24 T cell receptor beta chains listed next were all sequenced from one sample in a study of CD8 T cells in ankylosing spondylitis. One entry per CDR3 protein, called by TCRdb with MiXCR from the 5' RACE reads. The sample gives 150,000 or so distinct CDR3 sequences, 25% to 35% of which show up once; about 5.5% is in the top ten. The material sequenced was synovial fluid, either unsorted or a sorted T cell fraction (not recorded which). The receptors here all came from a male donor with ankylosing spondylitis.

This clonotype was picked up many times. The V call is TRBV7-2, the J call TRBJ1-2, with D perhaps matching TRBD1 (6 bases). Germline CDR1 SGHTA, CDR2 FQGNSA. The CDR3 has 14 residues. Trimming pared 5 bases from V and 4 bases from J, leaving 14 bases between. The CDR3 protein is CASSPDRTTYGYTF. Here the CDR3 DNA reads TGTGCCAGCAGCCCCGACAGGACTACCTATGGCTACACCTTC.

The chain links TRBV20-1 to TRBJ2-1, with 11 bases fitting TRBD2. V shed 4 bases and J 8 bases; nucleotides not matched to a gene: 10. The CDR3 sequence is 15 residues long. Germline loops: CDR1 DFQATT, CDR2 SNEGSKA (reference sequence). The CDR3 protein is CSATRLAGLLDEQFF. As DNA, the CDR3 is TGCAGTGCTACCCGACTAGCGGGGCTACTCGATGAGCAGTTCTTC.

This clonotype was recorded at least ten times. This chain connects TRBV6-6 to TRBJ1-5; tentatively, D is TRBD1 (5 bases). This CDR3 contains 13 residues. Germline V gene lookup returns CDR1 MNHNY and CDR2 SVGAGI (reference sequence). The V gene lost 7 bases and the J gene lost 2 bases, with 9 bases spanning the gap. The chain's CDR3 is CASKPGRNQPQHF. Here the CDR3 DNA reads TGTGCCAGCAAACCGGGGCGCAATCAGCCCCAGCATTTT.

This clonotype has more than one count but fewer than ten. The chain has TRBV4-1 and TRBJ1-2; the match to TRBD1 covers 7 bases. The CDR3 spans 16 residues. In germline, CDR1 is MGHRA, CDR2 YSYEKL. V lost 0 bases to trimming and J lost 5 bases; unmatched junction nucleotides: 9. The CDR3 DNA reads as TGCGCCAGCAGCCAAGATGGTAAAGGACAGGCGTATGGCTACACCTTC. Translated: CASSQDGKGQAYGYTF.

This clonotype was seen a single time. The chain joins TRBV29-1 to TRBJ2-3, with D possibly being TRBD1 (5 bases). Germline-derived CDR1 and CDR2 are SQVTM and ANQGSEA. V gave up 5 bases and J gave up 0 bases, with 12 bases separating them. The CDR3 spans 14 residues. DNA for the CDR3: TGCAGCGTTCGTAGGGGCTGGAGCACAGATACGCAGTATTTT. Protein sequence: CSVRRGWSTDTQYF.

The chain combines TRBV20-1 with TRBJ2-5, with TRBD2 as a possible D gene (5 bases). The V and J ends lost 6 bases and 7 bases respectively, with 18 bases between them. Germline CDR1 and CDR2: DFQATT and SNEGSKA (reference sequence). CDR3 length: 13 residues. The CDR3 nucleotides are TGCAGTGCGAAGCGGTTAGCCGGAGGGACCCAGTACTTC. Amino acids: CSAKRLAGGTQYF.

V and J are TRBV7-3 and TRBJ2-3; D is perhaps TRBD1 or TRBD2 (5 bases each). Per germline, CDR1 SGHTA and CDR2 FQGTGA. This CDR3 comprises 13 residues. Trimming left V 4 bases short and J 6 bases short, with 11 bases between. CDR3 region: CASSSSWDDTQYF. CDR3 DNA: TGTGCCAGCAGCTCGTCCTGGGACGATACGCAGTATTTT. Drawing the rest from reference TRBV7-3 and TRBJ2-3, the complete variable domain is GAGVSQTPSNKVTEKGKYVELRCDPISGHTALYWYRQSLGQGPEFLIYFQGTGAADDSGLPNDRFFAVRPEGSVSTLKIQRTERGDSAVYLCASSSSWDDTQYFGPGTRLTVL.

CDR3 sequence reads: CASSPPRGGGMNTEAFF. CDR3 coding DNA: TGTGCCAGCTCACCACCGCGGGGGGGAGGGATGAACACTGAAGCTTTCTTT. The chain joins TRBV18 to TRBJ1-1; possible D gene TRBD1, 5 bases. Germline assignment: CDR1 KGHSH and CDR2 LQKENI. The CDR3 is 17 residues long. V was pared by 0 bases and J by 0 bases, with 14 bases between.

This clonotype was observed many times. The genes are TRBV7-6 and TRBJ2-2; TRBD2 agrees at 9 bases. CDR1 is SGHVS, CDR2 FNYEAQ, per germline. CDR3 length equals 18 residues. With V trimmed by 4 bases and J by 0 bases, 9 bases remained unmatched. The CDR3 sequence: CASSSTSGSQPNTGELFF. In DNA, the CDR3 is TGTGCCAGCAGCTCCACTAGCGGGTCTCAGCCGAACACCGGGGAGCTGTTTTTT.

V usage is TRBV15 and J usage is TRBJ2-5; unclear D gene. Germline values: CDR1 LNHNV, CDR2 YYDKDF (reference sequence). CDR3 length: 13 residues. Trimming shortened V by 0 bases and J by 2 bases, and 4 bases separated the two germline ends. CDR3 protein: CATSRDLQETQYF. Here the CDR3 DNA reads TGTGCCACCAGCAGAGATTTACAAGAGACCCAGTACTTC.

This clonotype has only one observation. The chain uses TRBV29-1 and TRBJ1-1; D not resolved. This CDR3 has 11 amino acids. Germline CDR1 and CDR2: SQVTM and ANQGSEA. V gave up 3 bases and J gave up 7 bases, with 9 bases separating them. The CDR3 nucleotides are TGCAGCGTTGATACAGCTAGTGAAGCTTTCTTT. This translates into CSVDTASEAFF.

This clonotype was detected only a few times. V and J are TRBV7-2 and TRBJ1-2, with 8 positions matching TRBD1. There are 13 residues in the CDR3. From germline, CDR1 is SGHTA and CDR2 FQGNSA. V was clipped by 7 bases and J by 6 bases; unmatched bases: 7. The CDR3 sequence is CASISDRVNGYTF. The CDR3 DNA follows: TGTGCCAGCATCTCGGACAGGGTGAATGGCTACACCTTC.

This clonotype was observed many times. The rearrangement links TRBV7-2 to TRBJ2-3; D call uncertain. The CDR3 contains 14 residues. Germline CDR1 reads SGHTA; CDR2 reads FQGNSA. The V gene lost 3 bases and the J gene lost 1 base, with 8 bases spanning the gap. The DNA of the CDR3 is TGTGCCAGCAGCTTTTACCAGCGCACAGATACGCAGTATTTT. It specifies CASSFYQRTDTQYF.

CDR3 amino acids: CASSSRTGRVGANSPLHF. The CDR3 DNA sequence: TGTGCCAGCAGTTCCCGGACAGGGCGCGTCGGGGCCAATTCACCCCTCCACTTT. The chain carries TRBV12-3 or TRBV12-4 and TRBJ1-6, with 8 bases fitting TRBD1. V gave up 4 bases and J gave up 7 bases; unmatched junction bases: 15. The CDR3 contains 18 residues.

In its sample, this clonotype was seen many times. The CDR3 sequence is CASSTQYYEQYF. The CDR3 DNA is TGTGCCAGCAGCACACAGTACTACGAGCAGTACTTC. The gene calls are TRBV7-9 and TRBJ2-7; no definite D call. The CDR3 is made up of 12 amino acids. With 5 bases removed from V and 3 bases from J, the gap between germline ends came to 8 bases. Germline CDR1 SEHNR, CDR2 FQNEAQ (reference sequence).

This clonotype was counted a single time. The J gene is TRBJ2-7, the V gene TRBV5-5; no reliable D call. Between the trimmed V and J ends, which lost 1 base and 3 bases, there was a span of 11 bases. Germline lookup yields CDR1 SGHKS and CDR2 YYEKEE (reference sequence). The CDR3 totals 14 residues. CDR3 in amino acids: CASSLKEIYYEQYF. In DNA form, the CDR3 reads TGTGCCAGCAGCTTGAAGGAGATCTACTACGAGCAGTACTTC.

This clonotype was counted a few times. The genes are TRBV7-2 and TRBJ1-1; perhaps TRBD1 as D (5 bases). Per the germline V gene, CDR1 is SGHTA and CDR2 is FQGNSA. This CDR3 is built from 13 residues. V lost 0 bases and J lost 8, with 10 bases in between. The CDR3 region has the DNA TGTGCCAGCAGCTTAGCCGGGACCATAGAAGCTTTCTTT. Translation gives CASSLAGTIEAFF.

This clonotype has ten or more counts. The chain has TRBV20-1 and TRBJ1-6; TRBD1 matches at 8 bases. Germline trimming cut 4 bases from V and 9 bases from J; bases unmatched to any gene: 8. CDR1 DFQATT and CDR2 SNEGSKA come from the germline V gene (reference sequence). CDR3 length equals 14 residues. This CDR3 reads CSATKTGVTSPLHF. In nucleotides, the CDR3 is TGCAGTGCTACTAAGACAGGGGTGACTTCACCCCTCCACTTT.

J is TRBJ1-1 and V is TRBV11-3; no reliable D call. The CDR3 is 12 amino acids. CDR1 is SGHNT and CDR2 is YENEEA in the germline V gene. V lost 6 bases and J 5 bases, leaving 10 bases between the germline ends. The CDR3 loop is CASSPTRTEAFF. CDR3 bases: TGTGCCAGCAGTCCAACCAGGACTGAAGCTTTCTTT.

This clonotype was counted many times. The chain uses TRBV11-3 and TRBJ1-1; tentative D call: TRBD1 (5 bases). Germline-derived CDR1 and CDR2 are SGHNT and YENEEA. CDR3 length equals 14 residues. Trimming took off 5 bases at V and 4 bases at J, with 14 bases between the two ends. CDR3 DNA: TGTGCCAGCAGCCTATGGGGGGAATCCACTGAAGCTTTCTTT. It yields the protein CASSLWGESTEAFF.

The sample holds a few counts of this clonotype. Here the CDR3 DNA reads TGTGCCAGCAGTTTTCGGACTAGCCATGCAGATACGCAGTATTTT. Its translation: CASSFRTSHADTQYF. The J gene is TRBJ2-3, the V gene TRBV12-3 or TRBV12-4; 8 bases fit TRBD2. This CDR3 comprises 15 residues. With V trimmed by 3 bases and J by 4 bases, 6 bases remained unmatched.

The rearrangement joins TRBV25-1 to TRBJ1-1; 7 nucleotides match TRBD1. This CDR3 is 15 amino acids long. With 3 bases clipped from V and 1 base from J, the junction kept 5 bases outside the gene matches. Germline values: CDR1 MGHDK, CDR2 SYGVNS. The CDR3 region has the DNA TGTGCCAGCAGTGATTTTTACAGGGGGAACACTGAAGCTTTCTTT. Translated, it gives CASSDFYRGNTEAFF.

This rearrangement joins TRBV10-3 to TRBJ2-7; D not resolved. From germline, CDR1 is ENHRY and CDR2 SYGVKD. The germline V and J ends were trimmed by 3 bases and 2 bases, with 11 bases remaining between them. CDR3 length equals 14 residues. The chain's CDR3 is CAISDGRNTYEQYF. The CDR3 nucleotides are TGTGCCATCAGTGACGGCAGGAATACCTACGAGCAGTACTTC.

The rearrangement uses TRBV18 and TRBJ1-6; 10 bases align to TRBD1. CDR1 KGHSH and CDR2 LQKENI come from the germline V gene. The CDR3 totals 16 residues. V shed 3 bases and J 5 bases; nucleotides not matched to a gene: 4. The CDR3 DNA is TGTGCCAGCTCACCCGGGGACAGGGGCCATAATTCACCCCTCCACTTT. It encodes CASSPGDRGHNSPLHF.